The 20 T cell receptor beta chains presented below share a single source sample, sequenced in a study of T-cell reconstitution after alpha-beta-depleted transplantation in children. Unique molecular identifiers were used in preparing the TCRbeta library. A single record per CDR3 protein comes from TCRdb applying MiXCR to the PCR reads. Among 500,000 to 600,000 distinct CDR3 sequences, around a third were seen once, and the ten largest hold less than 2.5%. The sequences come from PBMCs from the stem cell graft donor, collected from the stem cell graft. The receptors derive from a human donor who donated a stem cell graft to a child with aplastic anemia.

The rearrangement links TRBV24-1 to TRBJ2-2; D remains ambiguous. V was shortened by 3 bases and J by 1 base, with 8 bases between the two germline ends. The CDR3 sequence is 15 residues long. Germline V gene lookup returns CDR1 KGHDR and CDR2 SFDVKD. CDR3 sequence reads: CATSDRQMNTGELFF. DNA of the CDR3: TGTGCCACCAGTGATCGACAAATGAACACCGGGGAGCTGTTTTTT.

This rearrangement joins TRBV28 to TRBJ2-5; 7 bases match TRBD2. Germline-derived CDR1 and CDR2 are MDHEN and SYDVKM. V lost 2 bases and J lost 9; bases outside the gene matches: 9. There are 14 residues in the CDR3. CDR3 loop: CASSLAGSGRAQYF. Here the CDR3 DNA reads TGTGCCAGCAGTTTAGCGGGCTCGGGGAGGGCCCAGTACTTC.

In DNA, the CDR3 is TGTGCCAGCAGGACAATCCCCGGGACAGACACAGATACGCAGTATTTT. Protein product: CASRTIPGTDTDTQYF. The chain couples TRBV6-1 to TRBJ2-3; 7 nucleotides line up with TRBD1. The CDR3 loop spans 16 amino acids. Germline V gene lookup returns CDR1 MNHNS and CDR2 SASEGT. With 6 bases clipped from V and 2 bases from J, the junction kept 11 bases outside the gene matches.

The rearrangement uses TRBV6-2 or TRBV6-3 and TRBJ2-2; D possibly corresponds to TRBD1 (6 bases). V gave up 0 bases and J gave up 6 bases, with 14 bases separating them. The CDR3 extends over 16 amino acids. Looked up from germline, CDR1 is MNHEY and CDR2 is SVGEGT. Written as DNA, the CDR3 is TGTGCCAGCAGTTACTCGATGGACAGTAATCCCGGGGAGCTGTTTTTT. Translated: CASSYSMDSNPGELFF.

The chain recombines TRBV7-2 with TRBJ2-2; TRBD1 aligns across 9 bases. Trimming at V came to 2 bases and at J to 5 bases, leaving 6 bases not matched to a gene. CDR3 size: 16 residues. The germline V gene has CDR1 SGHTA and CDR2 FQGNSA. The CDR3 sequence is CASSLYGTGFTGELFF. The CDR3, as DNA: TGTGCCAGCAGCTTATACGGGACAGGGTTTACCGGGGAGCTGTTTTTT.

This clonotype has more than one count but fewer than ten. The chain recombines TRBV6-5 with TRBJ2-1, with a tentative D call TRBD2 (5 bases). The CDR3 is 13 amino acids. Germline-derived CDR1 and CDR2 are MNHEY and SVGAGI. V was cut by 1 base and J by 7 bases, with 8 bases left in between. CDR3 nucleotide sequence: TGTGCCAGCAGTTACTTATCGGGGAATGAGCAGTTCTTC. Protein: CASSYLSGNEQFF.

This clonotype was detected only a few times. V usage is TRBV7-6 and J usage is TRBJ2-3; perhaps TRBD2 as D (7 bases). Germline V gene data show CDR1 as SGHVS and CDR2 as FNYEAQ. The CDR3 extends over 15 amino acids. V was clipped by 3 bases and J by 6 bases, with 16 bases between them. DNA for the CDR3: TGTGCCAGCAGCTTTACAGGGCGGGAGATCGATACGCAGTATTTT. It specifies CASSFTGREIDTQYF.

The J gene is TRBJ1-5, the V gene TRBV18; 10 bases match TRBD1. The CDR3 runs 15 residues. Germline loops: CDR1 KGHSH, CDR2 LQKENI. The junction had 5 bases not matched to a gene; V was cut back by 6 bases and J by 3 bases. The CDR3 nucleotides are TGTGCCAGCTCTGAGGGACAGGGGATCAATCAGCCCCAGCATTTT. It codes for CASSEGQGINQPQHF.

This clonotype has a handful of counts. In DNA, the CDR3 is TGCAGCGTTGAAGCGGGGCATCCCTCCTACAATGAGCAGTTCTTC. Its protein is CSVEAGHPSYNEQFF. This chain links TRBV29-1 with TRBJ2-1; the D gene could be TRBD1 or TRBD2 (5 bases each). V shed 1 base and J shed 0 bases, with 10 bases lying between them. The CDR3 consists of 15 residues. CDR1 is SQVTM and CDR2 is ANQGSEA in the germline V gene.

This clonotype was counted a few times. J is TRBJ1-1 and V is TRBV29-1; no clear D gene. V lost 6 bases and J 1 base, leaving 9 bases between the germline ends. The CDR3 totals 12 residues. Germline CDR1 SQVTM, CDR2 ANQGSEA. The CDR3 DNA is TGCAGCGTAAGACAAAAGAACACTGAAGCTTTCTTT. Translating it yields CSVRQKNTEAFF.

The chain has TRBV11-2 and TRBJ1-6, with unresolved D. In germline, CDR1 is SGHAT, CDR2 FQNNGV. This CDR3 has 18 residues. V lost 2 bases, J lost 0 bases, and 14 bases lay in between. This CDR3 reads CASSLRRTPSSYNSPLHF. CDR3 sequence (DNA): TGTGCCAGCAGCTTAAGGCGTACCCCCAGCTCCTATAATTCACCCCTCCACTTT. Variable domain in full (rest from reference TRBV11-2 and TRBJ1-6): EAGVAQSPRYKIIEKRQSVAFWCNPISGHATLYWYQQILGQGPKLLIQFQNNGVVDDSQLPKDRFSAERLKGVDSTLKIQPAKLEDSAVYLCASSLRRTPSSYNSPLHFGNGTRLTVT.

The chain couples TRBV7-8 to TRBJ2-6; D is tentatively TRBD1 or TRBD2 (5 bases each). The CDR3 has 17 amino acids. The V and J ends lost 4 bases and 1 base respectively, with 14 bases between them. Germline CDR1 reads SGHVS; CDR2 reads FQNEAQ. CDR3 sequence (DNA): TGTGCCAGCAGCTCCGAAGGGGCGGGTTCTGGGGCCAACGTCCTGACTTTC. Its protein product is CASSSEGAGSGANVLTF.

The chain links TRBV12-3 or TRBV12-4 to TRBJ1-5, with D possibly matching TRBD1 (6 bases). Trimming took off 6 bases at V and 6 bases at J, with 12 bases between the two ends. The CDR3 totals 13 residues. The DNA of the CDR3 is TGTGCCAGCAGCCAGAACAGGGCTCAGCCCCAGCATTTT. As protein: CASSQNRAQPQHF.

The CDR3, as DNA: TGTGCCAGCAGTCGACTCGGCTCTGGAAACACCATATATTTT. It yields the protein CASSRLGSGNTIYF. The genes are TRBV27 and TRBJ1-3; D unresolved. The CDR3 runs 14 residues. CDR1 is MNHEY and CDR2 is SMNVEV in the germline V gene (reference sequence). Trimming removed 5 bases from V and 0 bases from J, with 8 bases in between.

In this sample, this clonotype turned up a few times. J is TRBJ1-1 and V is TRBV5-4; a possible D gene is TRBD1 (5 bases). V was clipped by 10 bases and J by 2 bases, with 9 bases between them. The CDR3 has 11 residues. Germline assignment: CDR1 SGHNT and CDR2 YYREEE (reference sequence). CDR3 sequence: CAWGGNTEAFF. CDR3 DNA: TGTGCCTGGGGCGGCAACACTGAAGCTTTCTTT.

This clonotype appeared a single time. CDR3 sequence reads: CASSPPIDNEQFF. The CDR3 nucleotides read TGTGCCAGCTCACCCCCGATTGACAATGAGCAGTTCTTC. This chain joins TRBV18 and TRBJ2-1; D remains unclear. V lost 3 bases, J lost 5 bases, and 8 bases lay in between. Germline CDR1 is KGHSH and CDR2 is LQKENI. The CDR3 extends over 13 amino acids.

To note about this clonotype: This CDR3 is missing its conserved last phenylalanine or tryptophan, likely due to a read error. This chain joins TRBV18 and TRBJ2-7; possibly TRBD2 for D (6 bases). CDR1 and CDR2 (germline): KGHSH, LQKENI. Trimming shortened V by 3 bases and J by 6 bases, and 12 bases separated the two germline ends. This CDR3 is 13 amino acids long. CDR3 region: CASSPGTVGEQYL. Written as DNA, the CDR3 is TGTGCCAGCTCACCCGGGACTGTGGGCGAGCAGTACTTG.

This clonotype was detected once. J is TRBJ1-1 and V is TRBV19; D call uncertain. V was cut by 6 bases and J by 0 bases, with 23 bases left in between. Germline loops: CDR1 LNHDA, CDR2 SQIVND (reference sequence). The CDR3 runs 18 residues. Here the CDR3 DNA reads TGTGCCAGTAGAGTCCCTGGGCGATCTTCCCTTATGAACACTGAAGCTTTCTTT. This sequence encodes CASRVPGRSSLMNTEAFF.

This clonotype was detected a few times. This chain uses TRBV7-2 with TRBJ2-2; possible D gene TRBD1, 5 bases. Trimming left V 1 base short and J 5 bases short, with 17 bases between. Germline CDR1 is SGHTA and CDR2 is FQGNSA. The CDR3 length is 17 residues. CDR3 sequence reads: CASSLVQAGLRTGELFF. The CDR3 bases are TGTGCCAGCAGCTTAGTTCAGGCAGGGTTGCGGACCGGGGAGCTGTTTTTT.

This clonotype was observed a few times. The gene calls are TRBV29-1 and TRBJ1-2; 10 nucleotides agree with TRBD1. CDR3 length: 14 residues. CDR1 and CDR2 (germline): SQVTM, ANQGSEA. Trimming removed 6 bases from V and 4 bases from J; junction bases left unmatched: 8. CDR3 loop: CSVQGQGVGYGYTF. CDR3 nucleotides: TGCAGCGTCCAAGGACAGGGGGTCGGCTATGGCTACACCTTC.